This passage covers 2 T cell receptor beta chains from one sample sequenced in a study of blood T cell repertoires in COVID-19. Repertoires were generated with immunoSEQ multiplex PCR, while TCRdb's copy carries only in-frame clones and drops some. The table shows more than 200,000 clones, with approximately 83% occurring only once. The sequenced sample consisted of peripheral blood. All receptors come from a man aged 50 to 60 with active or convalescent COVID-19.

The V gene is TRBV6-1, the J gene TRBJ2-2, with 12 bases that match TRBD1. Trimming at V came to 3 bases and at J to 4 bases, leaving 3 bases not matched to a gene. Germline V gene data show CDR1 as MNHNS and CDR2 as SASEGT. The CDR3 is made up of 16 amino acids. The chain's CDR3 is CASSEGTGGITGELFF. The CDR3 DNA reads TGTGCCAGCAGTGAGGGGACAGGGGGCATCACCGGGGAGCTGTTTTTT.

The chain combines TRBV12-5 with TRBJ1-1; D is possibly TRBD1 (5 bases). Germline loops: CDR1 LGHNT, CDR2 FRNRAP. The CDR3 covers 13 residues. Trimming left V 3 bases short and J 1 base short, with 6 bases between. The CDR3 loop reads CASGFRENTEAFF. For the CDR3, the DNA is TGTGCTAGTGGTTTCAGGGAGAACACTGAAGCTTTCTTT.